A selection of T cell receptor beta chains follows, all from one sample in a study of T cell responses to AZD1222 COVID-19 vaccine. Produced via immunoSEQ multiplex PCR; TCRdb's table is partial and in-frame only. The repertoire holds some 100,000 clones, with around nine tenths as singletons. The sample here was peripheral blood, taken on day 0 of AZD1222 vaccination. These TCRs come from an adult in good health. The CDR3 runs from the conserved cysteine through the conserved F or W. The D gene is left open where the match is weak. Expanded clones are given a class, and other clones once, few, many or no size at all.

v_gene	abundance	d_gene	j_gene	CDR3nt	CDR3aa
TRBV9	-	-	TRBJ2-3	TGTGCCAGCAGCAAAGCAGATACGCAGTATTTT	CASSKADTQYF
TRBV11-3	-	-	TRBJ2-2	TGTGCCAGCAGCCGAAGTAACACCGGGGAGCTGTTTTTT	CASSRSNTGELFF
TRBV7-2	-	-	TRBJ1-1	TGTGCCAGCAGCCCCCCTTCAGGGACGGCGAAGGGTTTCTTT	CASSPPSGTAKGFF
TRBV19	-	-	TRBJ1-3	TGTGCCAGTAGATACGGGACTCACGCTGGAAACACCATATATTTT	CASRYGTHAGNTIYF
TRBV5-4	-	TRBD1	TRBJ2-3	TGTGCCAGCAGGGCCTCCGGGACAGGCACAGATACGCAGTATTTT	CASRASGTGTDTQYF
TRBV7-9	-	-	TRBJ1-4	TGTGCCAGCAGCTTAGGCAGGGTCGAAGAAAAACTGTTTTTT	CASSLGRVEEKLFF
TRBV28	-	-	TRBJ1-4	TGTGCCAGCAGTTTTAGTATACCTAATGAAAAACTGTTTTTT	CASSFSIPNEKLFF
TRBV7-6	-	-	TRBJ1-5	TGTGCCAGCAGCAAGGGGCCAGCCAGCAATCAGCCCCAGCATTTT	CASSKGPASNQPQHF
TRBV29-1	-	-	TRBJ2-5	TGCAGCGTTGAACCCCGGGAGAGACAAGAGACCCAGTACTTC	CSVEPRERQETQYF
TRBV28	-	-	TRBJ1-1	TGTGCCAGCAGTTCCACGGCAGGGGTAATCCCCTTTAACACTGAAGCTTTCTTT	CASSSTAGVIPFNTEAFF
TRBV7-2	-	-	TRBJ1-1	TGTGCCAGCAGCTTAAGGGGCCTCGACACTGAAGCTTTCTTT	CASSLRGLDTEAFF
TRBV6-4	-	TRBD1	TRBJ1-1	TGTGCCAGCAGTGCTCCCGCAGGGGGCGCGGGAACTGAAGCTTTCTTT	CASSAPAGGAGTEAFF
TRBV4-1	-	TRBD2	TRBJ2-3	TGCGCCAGCAGCCAGCAAGCGGGAGGAGAAGATACGCAGTATTTT	CASSQQAGGEDTQYF
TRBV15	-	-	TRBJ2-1	TGTGCCACCAGCAGTACGGGACCCCTCCGGGGCTACAATGAGCAGTTCTTC	CATSSTGPLRGYNEQFF
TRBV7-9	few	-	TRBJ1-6	TGTGCCAGCAGTATAGTGTCTGGATATAATTCACCCCTCCACTTT	CASSIVSGYNSPLHF